The rows below give T cell receptor beta chains drawn from one sample of a study of T cell changes during pregnancy in multiple sclerosis. The repertoire was sequenced with immunoSEQ multiplex PCR; TCRdb's copy has only in-frame clones and lacks some. Of fewer than 85,000 clones in the sample, around nine tenths were seen once. The sequenced sample was peripheral blood, obtained in the first trimester of pregnancy. Receptor source: a female donor in good health, enrolled as a control in a pregnancy study. Both conserved end residues are part of each CDR3. D genes are given only for firm matches. Rows give clone size only sometimes, using once, few, many, or a class for an expanded clone.

>NA|TRBJ2-5|TRBV5-6|16|NA
CASSLDPSRILETQYF
TGTGCCAGCAGCTTGGATCCTAGCAGGATATTGGAGACCCAGTACTTC
>NA|TRBJ1-1|TRBV7-9|15|TRBD1
CASSPTDRGNTEAFF
TGTGCCAGCAGCCCAACGGACAGGGGGAACACTGAAGCTTTCTTT
>NA|TRBJ1-1|TRBV5-1|14|TRBD1
CASSLVTGDTEAFF
TGCGCCAGCAGCTTGGTGACAGGGGACACTGAAGCTTTCTTT
>NA|TRBJ1-1|TRBV2|16|NA
CASSEMVGGSQTEAFF
TGTGCCAGCAGTGAAATGGTAGGGGGAAGTCAAACTGAAGCTTTCTTT
>NA|TRBJ1-4|TRBV5-6|18|TRBD1
CASSPSEQGIGTNEKLFF
TGTGCCAGCAGCCCGAGCGAACAGGGGATCGGGACTAATGAAAAACTGTTTTTT
>NA|TRBJ2-2|TRBV28|14|NA
CASSFRGLAGELFF
TGTGCCAGCAGTTTCAGGGGTTTAGCCGGGGAGCTGTTTTTT
>NA|TRBJ2-7|TRBV6-5|15|TRBD1
CASSYGQGAPNEQYF
TGTGCCAGCAGTTACGGGCAGGGGGCCCCCAACGAGCAGTACTTC
>NA|TRBJ1-5|TRBV10-3|14|NA
CAIRSEGYNQPQHF
TGTGCCATCCGGTCTGAGGGATATAATCAGCCCCAGCATTTT
>NA|TRBJ2-7|TRBV28|18|TRBD2
CASSSPGRLASGWDEQYF
TGTGCCAGCAGTTCTCCGGGACGACTAGCATCCGGATGGGACGAGCAGTACTTC
>NA|TRBJ2-7|TRBV15|16|TRBD2
CATSRDYSGSSYEQYF
TGTGCCACCAGCAGAGATTATAGCGGGAGCTCCTACGAGCAGTACTTC
>NA|TRBJ2-2|TRBV7-6|14|NA
CASSLYQLTGELFF
TGTGCCAGCAGCTTATATCAACTCACCGGGGAGCTGTTTTTT
>NA|TRBJ1-5|TRBV6-6|16|TRBD1
CASSYSGQGGNQPQHF
TGTGCCAGCAGTTATTCGGGACAGGGGGGCAATCAGCCCCAGCATTTT
>NA|TRBJ2-3|TRBV5-1|15|NA
CASSDQGYLGDTQYF
TGCGCCAGCAGCGATCAGGGGTATCTAGGGGATACGCAGTATTTT
>NA|TRBJ2-3|TRBV5-6|14|NA
CASSPGLSTDTQYF
TGTGCCAGCAGCCCAGGACTGAGCACAGATACGCAGTATTTT
>NA|TRBJ1-4|TRBV5-7|15|NA
CASSLGRDGDEKLFF
TGTGCCAGCAGCTTGGGGAGGGATGGCGATGAAAAACTGTTTTTT
>once|TRBJ2-7|TRBV2|12|NA
CASSEGQYEQYF
TGTGCCAGCAGTGAAGGGCAGTACGAGCAGTACTTC
>NA|TRBJ2-5|TRBV19|17|NA
CASSRGGGGNELETQYF
TGTGCCAGTAGTAGGGGGGGCGGAGGGAATGAGTTGGAGACCCAGTACTTC